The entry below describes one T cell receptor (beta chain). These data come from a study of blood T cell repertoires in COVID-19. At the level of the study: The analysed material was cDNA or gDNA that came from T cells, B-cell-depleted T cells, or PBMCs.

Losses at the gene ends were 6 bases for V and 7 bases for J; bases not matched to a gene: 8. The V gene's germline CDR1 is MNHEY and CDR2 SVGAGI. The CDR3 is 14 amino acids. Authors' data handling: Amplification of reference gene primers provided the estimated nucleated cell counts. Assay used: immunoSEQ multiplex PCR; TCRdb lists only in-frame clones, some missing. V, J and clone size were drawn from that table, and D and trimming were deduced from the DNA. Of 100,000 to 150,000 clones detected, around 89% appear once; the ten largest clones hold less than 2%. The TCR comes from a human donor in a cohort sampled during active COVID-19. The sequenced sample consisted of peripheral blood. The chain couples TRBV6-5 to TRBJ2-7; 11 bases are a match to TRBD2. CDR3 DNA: TGTGCCAGCAGATTAGTAGCGGGAGGGGGGGAGCAGTACTTC. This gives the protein CASRLVAGGGEQYF.